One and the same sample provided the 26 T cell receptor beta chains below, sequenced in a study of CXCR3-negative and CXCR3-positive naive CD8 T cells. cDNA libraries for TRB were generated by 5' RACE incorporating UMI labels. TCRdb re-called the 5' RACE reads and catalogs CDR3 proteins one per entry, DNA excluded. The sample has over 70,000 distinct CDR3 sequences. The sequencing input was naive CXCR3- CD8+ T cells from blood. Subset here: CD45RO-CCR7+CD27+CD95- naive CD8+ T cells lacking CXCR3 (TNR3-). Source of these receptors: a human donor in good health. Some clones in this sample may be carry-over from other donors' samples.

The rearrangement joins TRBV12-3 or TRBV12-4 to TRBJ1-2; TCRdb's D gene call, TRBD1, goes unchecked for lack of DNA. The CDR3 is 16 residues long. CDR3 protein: CASSFATGPANYGYTF.

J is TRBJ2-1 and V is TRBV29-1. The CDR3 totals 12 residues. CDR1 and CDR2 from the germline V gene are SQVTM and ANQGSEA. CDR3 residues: CSVDDRYNEQFF.

This CDR3 is CSVHVGGLEQYF. This rearrangement joins TRBV29-1 to TRBJ2-7; the TRBD1 assignment by TCRdb is unverifiable without DNA. CDR3 length equals 12 residues. CDR1 is SQVTM and CDR2 is ANQGSEA in the germline V gene.

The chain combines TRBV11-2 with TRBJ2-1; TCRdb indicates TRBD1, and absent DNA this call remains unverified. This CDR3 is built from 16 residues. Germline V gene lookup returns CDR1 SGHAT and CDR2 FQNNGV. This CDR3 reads CASSPLRHSAYNEQFF.

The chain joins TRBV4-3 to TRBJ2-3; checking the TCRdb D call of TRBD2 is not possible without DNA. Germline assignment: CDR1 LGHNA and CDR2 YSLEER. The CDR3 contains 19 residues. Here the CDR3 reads CASSQDRGFLAGSTDTQYF.

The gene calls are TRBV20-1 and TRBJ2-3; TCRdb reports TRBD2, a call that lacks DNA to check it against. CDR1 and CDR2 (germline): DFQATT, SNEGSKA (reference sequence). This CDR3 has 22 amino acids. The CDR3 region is CSARDLTSGEGASGGAVNTQYF.

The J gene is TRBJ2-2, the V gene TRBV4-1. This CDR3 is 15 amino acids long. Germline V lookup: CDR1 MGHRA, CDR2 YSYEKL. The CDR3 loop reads CASSHRQVETGELFF.

This CDR3 is CASSNGQGNTEAFF. The chain couples TRBV6-5 to TRBJ1-1; the TCRdb call, TRBD1, lacks DNA for checking. CDR1 and CDR2 from the germline V gene are MNHEY and SVGAGI. The CDR3 is 14 amino acids.

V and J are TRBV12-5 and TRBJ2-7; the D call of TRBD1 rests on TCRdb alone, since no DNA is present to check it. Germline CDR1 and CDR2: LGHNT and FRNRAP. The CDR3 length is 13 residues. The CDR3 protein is CASAGTGGSEQYF. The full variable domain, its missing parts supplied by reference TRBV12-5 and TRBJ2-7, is DARVTQTPRHKVTEMGQEVTMRCQPILGHNTVFWYRQTMMQGLELLAYFRNRAPLDDSGMPKDRFSAEMPDATLATLKIQPSEPRDSAVYFCASAGTGGSEQYFGPGTRLTVT.

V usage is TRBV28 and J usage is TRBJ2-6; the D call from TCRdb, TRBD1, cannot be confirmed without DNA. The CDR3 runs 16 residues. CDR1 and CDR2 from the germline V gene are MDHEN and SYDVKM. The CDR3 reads CASETGDRSGANVLTF.

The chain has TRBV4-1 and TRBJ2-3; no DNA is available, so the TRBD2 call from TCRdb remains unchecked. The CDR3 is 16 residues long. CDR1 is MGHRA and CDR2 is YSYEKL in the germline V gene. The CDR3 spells CASRPSPSLGTDTQYF.

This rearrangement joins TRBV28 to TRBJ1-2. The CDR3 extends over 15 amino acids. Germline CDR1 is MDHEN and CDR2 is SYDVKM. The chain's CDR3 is CASSTGTDGRDGYTF.

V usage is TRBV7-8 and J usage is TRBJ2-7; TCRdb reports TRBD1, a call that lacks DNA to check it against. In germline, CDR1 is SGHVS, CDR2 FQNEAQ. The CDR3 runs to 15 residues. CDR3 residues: CASSLGGGELYEQYF.

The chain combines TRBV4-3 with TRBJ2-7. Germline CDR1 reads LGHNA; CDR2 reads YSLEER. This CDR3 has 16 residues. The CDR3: CASSQEWAQRTYEQYF.

The CDR3 sequence is CSARVLAGDNEQFF. The chain links TRBV20-1 to TRBJ2-1; with no DNA, the TCRdb D assignment of TRBD2 cannot be verified. The CDR3 has 14 residues. From germline, CDR1 is DFQATT and CDR2 SNEGSKA (reference sequence).

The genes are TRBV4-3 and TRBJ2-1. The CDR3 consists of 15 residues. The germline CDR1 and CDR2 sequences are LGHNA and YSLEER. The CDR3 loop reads CASSQHWAPYNEQFF.

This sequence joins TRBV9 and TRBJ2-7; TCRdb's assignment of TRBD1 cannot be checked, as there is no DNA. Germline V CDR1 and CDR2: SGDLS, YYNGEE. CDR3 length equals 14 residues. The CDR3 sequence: CASSVEGQAYEQYF.

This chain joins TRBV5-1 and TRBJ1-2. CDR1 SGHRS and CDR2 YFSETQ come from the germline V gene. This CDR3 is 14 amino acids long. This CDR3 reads CASSESTDVYGYTF.

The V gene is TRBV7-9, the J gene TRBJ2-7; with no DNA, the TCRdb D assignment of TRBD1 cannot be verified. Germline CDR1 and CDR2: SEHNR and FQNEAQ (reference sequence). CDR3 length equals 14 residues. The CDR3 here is CASSIRDNPYEQYF.

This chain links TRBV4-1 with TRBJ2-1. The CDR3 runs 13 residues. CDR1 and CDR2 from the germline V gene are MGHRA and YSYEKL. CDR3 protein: CASSLVGFDEQFF.

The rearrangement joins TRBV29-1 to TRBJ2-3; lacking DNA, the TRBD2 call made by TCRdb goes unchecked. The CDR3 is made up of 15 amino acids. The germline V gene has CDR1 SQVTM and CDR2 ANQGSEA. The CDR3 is CSVESPGNEAAVQYF.

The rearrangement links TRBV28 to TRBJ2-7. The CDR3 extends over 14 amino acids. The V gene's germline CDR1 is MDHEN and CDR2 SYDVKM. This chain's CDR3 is CASSLIAGFYEQYF.

The CDR3 sequence: CASSYPSGSWEGDTQYF. The V call is TRBV28, the J call TRBJ2-3; checking the TCRdb D call of TRBD2 is not possible without DNA. Germline V gives CDR1 MDHEN, CDR2 SYDVKM. This CDR3 region has 17 residues.

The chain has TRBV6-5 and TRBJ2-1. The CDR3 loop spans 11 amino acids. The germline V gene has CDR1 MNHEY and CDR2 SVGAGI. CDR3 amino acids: CATLVGQRQFF.

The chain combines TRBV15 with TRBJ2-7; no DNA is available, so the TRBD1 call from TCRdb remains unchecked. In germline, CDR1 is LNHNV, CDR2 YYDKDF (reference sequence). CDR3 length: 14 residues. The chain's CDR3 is CATSTYGGSYEQYF.

This chain's CDR3 is CASSGMKSYEQYF. V is TRBV5-1 and J is TRBJ2-7. Germline assignment: CDR1 SGHRS and CDR2 YFSETQ. The CDR3 sequence is 13 residues long.